A selection of T cell receptor beta chains follows, all from one sample in a study of T cell responses to AZD1222 COVID-19 vaccine. Generated by immunoSEQ multiplex PCR, the TCRdb table keeps only in-frame clones and is missing some. The sample holds over 120,000 clones, approximately 91% seen once. The material was peripheral blood, obtained 28 days after the second dose of the MenACWY control vaccine. All receptors derive from an adult who received the MenACWY meningococcal vaccine as a control. CDR3s include the opening cysteine and the closing phenylalanine or tryptophan. A D gene is named only where the DNA matches it firmly. A clone size is listed for some rows: how often the clone was seen (once, few, many), or a class if it is expanded.

>.|TRBJ2-2|TRBV7-8|13|.
CASSLSNTGELFF
TGTGCCAGCAGCTTATCCAACACCGGGGAGCTGTTTTTT
>.|TRBJ1-5|TRBV28|14|.
CASSGFNGNQPQHF
TGTGCCAGCAGCGGATTTAACGGCAATCAGCCCCAGCATTTT
>.|TRBJ2-7|TRBV5-8|12|.
CASSLTRYEQYF
TGTGCCAGCAGCTTGACCAGATACGAGCAGTACTTC
>.|TRBJ1-1|TRBV19|16|.
CASTDGRVSLNTEAFF
TGTGCCAGTACAGACGGGCGAGTTTCTCTGAACACTGAAGCTTTCTTT
>.|TRBJ2-3|TRBV5-4|15|.
CASSVDTHNTDTQYF
TGTGCCAGCAGCGTGGACACTCACAACACAGATACGCAGTATTTT
>.|TRBJ1-1|TRBV27|19|.
CASSLSIPGPGRGGTEAFF
TGTGCCAGCAGTTTATCGATTCCTGGACCGGGCCGCGGGGGCACTGAAGCTTTCTTT
>.|TRBJ1-5|TRBV5-5|16|.
CASSSGTPNSNQPQHF
TGTGCCAGCAGCTCAGGGACACCTAATAGCAATCAGCCCCAGCATTTT
>.|TRBJ2-1|TRBV11-2|14|.
CASSFRGSYNEQFF
TGTGCCAGCAGCTTCAGGGGCTCCTACAATGAGCAGTTCTTC
>.|TRBJ2-1|TRBV28|16|TRBD2
CASSRSGLSSYNEQFF
TGTGCCAGCAGCCGTAGCGGGCTCAGCTCCTACAATGAGCAGTTCTTC
>.|TRBJ1-6|TRBV13|15|.
CASNLGSSYNSPLHF
TGTGCCAGCAACCTAGGCAGCTCCTATAATTCACCCCTCCACTTT
>few|TRBJ2-7|TRBV27|16|TRBD2
CASSPTVGSGTYEQYF
TGTGCCAGCAGTCCCACCGTCGGTAGCGGGACCTACGAGCAGTACTTC
>.|TRBJ1-1|TRBV5-4|15|.
CASSLDRRGNAEAFF
TGTGCCAGCAGCTTGGACCGCAGGGGTAACGCTGAAGCTTTCTTT
>.|TRBJ1-1|TRBV7-2|14|TRBD1
CASSPRQGRTEAFF
TGTGCCAGCAGCCCCAGACAGGGGAGGACTGAAGCTTTCTTT
>.|TRBJ2-3|TRBV29-1|16|TRBD1
CSVDVQGPNTADTQYF
TGCAGCGTTGACGTACAGGGGCCCAACACCGCAGATACGCAGTATTTT
>.|TRBJ1-2|TRBV15|12|.
CATSREGYGYTF
TGTGCCACCAGCAGAGAGGGATATGGCTACACCTTC
>.|TRBJ1-5|TRBV7-8|14|TRBD1
CASSWDRDNQPQHF
TGTGCCAGCAGCTGGGACAGGGACAATCAGCCCCAGCATTTT
>.|TRBJ1-5|TRBV2|16|.
CASSEWMRQGGQPQHF
TGTGCCAGCAGTGAATGGATGAGGCAGGGTGGACAGCCCCAGCATTTT
>.|TRBJ2-2|TRBV27|12|.
CASSFLRGELFF
TGTGCCAGCAGTTTTCTCCGGGGGGAGCTGTTTTTT
>.|TRBJ2-6|TRBV6-4|15|.
CASSEGGDGANVLTF
TGTGCCAGCAGTGAGGGCGGGGACGGGGCCAACGTCCTGACTTTC
>.|TRBJ2-7|TRBV11-1|16|.
CASSLGADRRPYEQYF
TGTGCCAGCAGCTTAGGGGCGGATCGCCGCCCTTACGAGCAGTACTTC
>once|TRBJ1-5|TRBV19|16|.
CASSIMVRVGNQPQHF
TGTGCCAGTAGTATAATGGTAAGAGTAGGCAATCAGCCCCAGCATTTT
>.|TRBJ1-1|TRBV6-5|14|.
CASSYVAGYTEAFF
TGTGCCAGCAGTTACGTCGCAGGGTACACTGAAGCTTTCTTT
>once|TRBJ1-6|TRBV3-1/TRBV3-2|15|.
CASSSHQGRNSPLHF
TGTGCCAGCAGCTCACATCAGGGAAGAAATTCACCCCTCCACTTT
>.|TRBJ1-1|TRBV7-9|11|.
CASSRDTEAFF
TGTGCCAGCAGCCGAGACACTGAAGCTTTCTTT
>.|TRBJ2-1|TRBV6-1|13|.
CASSEAITVGQFF
TGTGCCAGCAGTGAAGCTATAACAGTAGGGCAGTTCTTC
>.|TRBJ1-5|TRBV27|13|.
CASAQGYNQPQHF
TGTGCCAGTGCTCAGGGGTACAATCAGCCCCAGCATTTT
>few|TRBJ2-6|TRBV5-3|21|TRBD2
CARSPRTSGSDWSSGANVLTF
TGTGCCAGAAGCCCACGGACTAGCGGGAGCGACTGGAGCTCTGGGGCCAACGTCCTGACTTTC
>once|TRBJ2-7|TRBV10-3|15|.
CAISEPQGLDYEQYF
TGTGCCATCAGTGAGCCTCAGGGGCTAGACTACGAGCAGTACTTC